This record covers a single T cell receptor (beta chain). Its antigen remains unidentified. A mixed TRB-A/B primer pool amplified rearranged TRB by multiplex touch-down PCR. TCRdb reprocessed the multiplex PCR reads via MiXCR and lists one record per CDR3 protein. This sample has around 9,600 distinct CDR3 sequences, with around a third found just once. TCR beta rearrangements were amplified from peripheral blood genomic DNA. The sample belongs to a study of T cell repertoires in aging, cancer and after chemotherapy. In the study overall: Six age groups, ranging from 30 or younger to 70 or older, included the donors. Healthy donor repertoires were recorded over several months to years and showed clear clonal overlap.

Study-level results: Untreated cancer patients had significantly lower blood TCR diversity than age-matched healthy donors. No conclusions about immunological memory after chemotherapy can be drawn from the repertoire data.

This receptor was taken from a human donor in good health. The donor label of this sample is uncertain. The sequencing sample was made of blood.

This CDR3 is CASFGLISNEQFF. The DNA of the CDR3 is TGTGCCAGCTTCGGACTAATCTCCAATGAGCAGTTCTTC. This rearrangement joins TRBV27 to TRBJ2-1, with D possibly being TRBD2 (6 bases). V shed 8 bases and J shed 6 bases, with 14 bases lying between them. The CDR3 has 13 residues. CDR1 and CDR2 (germline): MNHEY, SMNVEV (reference sequence).